These 32 T cell receptor beta chains originate from one sample sequenced in a study of blood T cell repertoires in COVID-19. The assay was immunoSEQ multiplex PCR, and TCRdb's table has in-frame clones only and misses some. The table shows just over 200,000 clones, with 80% occurring only once. Material: peripheral blood. The receptor source for this set is a woman aged 70 to 79 with acute or convalescent COVID-19.

This clone was detected once. The chain links TRBV10-3 to TRBJ1-1; a possible D gene is TRBD1 (5 bases). CDR3 length equals 14 residues. V was pared by 10 bases and J by 0 bases, with 15 bases between. Germline V CDR1 and CDR2: ENHRY, SYGVKD. The CDR3 loop reads CATRTTTVNTEAFF. Written as DNA, the CDR3 is TGTGCCACTCGAACTACGACAGTGAACACTGAAGCTTTCTTT.

The chain carries TRBV3-1 (or the pseudogene TRBV3-2) and TRBJ2-1; TRBD2 aligns across 12 bases. CDR1 and CDR2 (germline): LGHDT, YNNKEL (reference sequence). This CDR3 has 16 residues. V lost 4 bases, J lost 2 bases, and 3 bases stayed unmatched. The DNA of the CDR3 is TGTGCCAGCAGCCCCCGACTAGCGGGGGCCTACAATGAGCAGTTCTTC. Protein product: CASSPRLAGAYNEQFF.

V is TRBV6-5 and J is TRBJ1-3, with 7 bases fitting TRBD1. The CDR3 has 14 amino acids. The V gene's germline CDR1 is MNHEY and CDR2 SVGAGI. V trimming: 6 bases; J trimming: 0 bases; junction bases outside the gene matches: 2. In DNA form, the CDR3 reads TGTGCCAGCAGGACAGGGTTCTCTGGAAACACCATATATTTT. Its translation is CASRTGFSGNTIYF.

The chain links TRBV6-5 to TRBJ2-3; 8 nucleotides match TRBD2. The CDR3 covers 14 residues. J was trimmed by 5 bases and V by 7 bases; bases with no gene match: 8. From germline, CDR1 is MNHEY and CDR2 SVGAGI. The chain's CDR3 is CASTNGRAGDTQYF. The DNA of the CDR3 is TGTGCCAGCACAAACGGGAGGGCCGGAGATACGCAGTATTTT.

This CDR3 is CASSEYQVAGGGETQYF. CDR3 DNA sequence: TGTGCCAGCAGTGAATATCAGGTAGCGGGAGGTGGGGAGACCCAGTACTTC. The rearrangement joins TRBV25-1 to TRBJ2-5; 10 bases line up with TRBD2. The germline CDR1 and CDR2 sequences are MGHDK and SYGVNS. The CDR3 has 17 amino acids. The V and J ends lost 0 bases and 5 bases, in that order; junction bases with no gene match: 9.

The sample holds a few counts of this clone. The rearrangement uses TRBV7-9 and TRBJ2-1, with TRBD2 matching over 11 bases. The CDR3 covers 16 residues. The germline CDR1 and CDR2 sequences are SEHNR and FQNEAQ (reference sequence). V was pared by 2 bases and J by 6 bases, with 6 bases of the junction left unmatched. The CDR3 reads CASSLNIAGGGNEQFF. The DNA for the CDR3 is TGTGCCAGCAGCTTAAATATAGCGGGAGGGGGCAATGAGCAGTTCTTC.

This chain links TRBV5-4 with TRBJ2-1; D perhaps matches TRBD1 (6 bases). Germline V gene lookup returns CDR1 SGHNT and CDR2 YYREEE (reference sequence). The CDR3 is made up of 12 amino acids. V lost 5 bases and J 6 bases, leaving 9 bases between the germline ends. The DNA of the CDR3 is TGTGCCAGCAGACGGACAGTCAATGAGCAGTTCTTC. It is translated as CASRRTVNEQFF.

V usage is TRBV2 and J usage is TRBJ2-7; 7 bases are a match to TRBD1. The trim removed 6 bases at V and 2 bases at J, leaving 7 bases unmatched. The CDR3 covers 14 residues. CDR1 and CDR2 (germline): SNHLY, FYNNEI. The chain's CDR3 is CASRDDRVPYEQYF. The DNA of the CDR3 is TGTGCCAGCAGGGACGACAGGGTTCCCTACGAGCAGTACTTC.

V gene TRBV29-1 combines with J gene TRBJ2-7, with TRBD2 matching 7 bases. The trim removed 0 bases at V and 2 bases at J, leaving 4 bases unmatched. Germline V gene lookup returns CDR1 SQVTM and CDR2 ANQGSEA. The CDR3 loop spans 14 amino acids. CDR3 amino acids: CSVEDPRGTYEQYF. The CDR3 nucleotides read TGCAGCGTTGAAGATCCGCGGGGGACCTACGAGCAGTACTTC.

V is TRBV10-3 and J is TRBJ2-2, with D possibly matching TRBD2 (5 bases). V lost 5 bases and J lost 2, with 6 bases in between. In germline, CDR1 is ENHRY, CDR2 SYGVKD. The CDR3 contains 13 residues. Written as DNA, the CDR3 is TGTGCCATCAGTCCGGGAAACACCGGGGAGCTGTTTTTT. Its translation: CAISPGNTGELFF.

The chain combines TRBV21-1 with TRBJ2-4; no DNA check was done on the table's D call, TRBD1. TRBV21-1 is assigned pseudogene status. This CDR3 spans 18 amino acids. CDR3 DNA sequence: TGTGCCAGCAGCACTATCCTAGGACCGAATAATAGGGGAAACATTCAGTACTTC. This gives the protein CASSTILGPNNRGNIQYF.

The genes are TRBV18 and TRBJ1-5; 7 bases map to TRBD1. CDR1 and CDR2 from the germline V gene are KGHSH and LQKENI. This CDR3 comprises 15 residues. Germline trimming cut 4 bases from V and 3 bases from J; bases unmatched to any gene: 6. The CDR3: CASSQLQGYNQPQHF. Written as DNA, the CDR3 is TGTGCCAGCTCACAATTACAGGGGTACAATCAGCCCCAGCATTTT.

V and J are TRBV5-1 and TRBJ2-5, with 8 bases lining up with TRBD2. The CDR3 covers 13 residues. The V gene's germline CDR1 is SGHRS and CDR2 YFSETQ. V lost 7 bases and J lost 2; bases outside the gene matches: 4. This chain's CDR3 is CASSIAGQETQYF. The CDR3 bases are TGCGCCAGCTCGATAGCGGGACAAGAGACCCAGTACTTC.

V is TRBV24-1 and J is TRBJ2-5; 10 bases match TRBD2. The germline V gene has CDR1 KGHDR and CDR2 SFDVKD. Trimming cost V 5 bases and J 5 bases; bases outside gene matches: 4. The CDR3 length is 14 residues. CDR3 sequence (DNA): TGTGCCACCAGTGCTGTGGGACTAGCGGAGACCCAGTACTTC. Translated: CATSAVGLAETQYF.

The chain employs TRBV19 and TRBJ2-7; TRBD2 aligns across 8 bases. Germline CDR1 and CDR2: LNHDA and SQIVND (reference sequence). The junction had 14 bases not matched to a gene; V was cut back by 6 bases and J by 4 bases. This CDR3 region has 16 residues. CDR3: CASSSERLAGAYEQYF. In DNA form, the CDR3 reads TGTGCCAGTAGCTCGGAGCGGCTAGCGGGCGCTTACGAGCAGTACTTC.

The chain carries TRBV6-1 and TRBJ2-5; 8 bases line up with TRBD2. Germline V gene lookup returns CDR1 MNHNS and CDR2 SASEGT. The trim removed 4 bases at V and 2 bases at J, leaving 12 bases unmatched. The CDR3 is 17 residues long. In DNA form, the CDR3 reads TGTGCCAGCAGTGTTTCCCCTGCGGGAGGACCACAAGAGACCCAGTACTTC. Protein sequence: CASSVSPAGGPQETQYF.

The J gene is TRBJ2-3, the V gene TRBV7-3; D is uncertain. CDR1 SGHTA and CDR2 FQGTGA come from the germline V gene. The V gene lost 4 bases and the J gene lost 6 bases, with 11 bases spanning the gap. The CDR3 covers 13 residues. CDR3 sequence (DNA): TGTGCCAGCAGCTCCCTCTTACACGATACGCAGTATTTT. It is translated as CASSSLLHDTQYF.

This clone was recorded a few times. The chain employs TRBV7-8 and TRBJ1-5; tentatively, D is TRBD1 (5 bases). The V and J ends lost 4 bases and 2 bases respectively, with 12 bases between them. Germline V lookup: CDR1 SGHVS, CDR2 FQNEAQ. This CDR3 spans 15 amino acids. The CDR3 sequence is CASSSRVRGNQPQHF. Here the CDR3 DNA reads TGTGCCAGCAGCTCCAGAGTCAGGGGCAATCAGCCCCAGCATTTT.

The chain joins TRBV18 to TRBJ2-3, with D unclear. The CDR3 sequence is 15 residues long. Germline-derived CDR1 and CDR2 are KGHSH and LQKENI. The ends were cut back, 0 bases at V and 2 bases at J, with 9 bases in the middle. CDR3 region: CASSPPASSTDTQYF. The CDR3 nucleotides are TGTGCCAGCTCACCACCAGCGTCCTCCACAGATACGCAGTATTTT.

The rearrangement uses TRBV10-3 and TRBJ2-7; TRBD1 agrees at 11 bases. The junction had 4 bases not matched to a gene; V was cut back by 3 bases and J by 6 bases. CDR3 length: 14 amino acids. Germline V gene lookup returns CDR1 ENHRY and CDR2 SYGVKD. The CDR3 loop is CAISDRTGGAEQYF. DNA for the CDR3: TGTGCCATCAGTGACCGGACAGGGGGCGCCGAGCAGTACTTC.

The genes are TRBV5-1 and TRBJ2-1, with 13 bases lining up with TRBD2. The germline CDR1 and CDR2 sequences are SGHRS and YFSETQ. The CDR3 is made up of 15 amino acids. V lost 4 bases, J lost 5 bases, and 3 bases stayed unmatched. CDR3 sequence reads: CASSILAGGDNEQFF. The CDR3 DNA is TGCGCCAGCAGCATACTAGCGGGAGGGGACAATGAGCAGTTCTTC.

As regards this clone: This same CDR3 is encoded by further DNA sequences in the sample. The chain combines TRBV5-1 with TRBJ1-1; the match to TRBD1 covers 8 bases. The trim removed 0 bases at V and 4 bases at J, leaving 5 bases unmatched. This CDR3 spans 15 amino acids. Germline CDR1 SGHRS, CDR2 YFSETQ. DNA of the CDR3: TGCGCCAGCAGCTTGGCCGGACAGGGAGGCACTGAAGCTTTCTTT. Translating it yields CASSLAGQGGTEAFF.

This chain connects TRBV19 to TRBJ1-3; D gene unclear. The V gene lost 5 bases and the J gene lost 2 bases, with 7 bases spanning the gap. The CDR3 extends over 13 amino acids. Germline V gene data show CDR1 as LNHDA and CDR2 as SQIVND (reference sequence). In DNA form, the CDR3 reads TGTGCCAGTAGTCCCCAGGCTGGAAACACCATATATTTT. Encoded protein: CASSPQAGNTIYF.

The genes are TRBV5-4 and TRBJ1-1, with D uncertain. Looked up from germline, CDR1 is SGHNT and CDR2 is YYREEE (reference sequence). CDR3 length: 12 amino acids. Trimming took 4 bases from V and 0 from J, leaving 4 bases between them. In DNA form, the CDR3 reads TGTGCCAGCAGCGGCATGAACACTGAAGCTTTCTTT. Its translation is CASSGMNTEAFF. The complete variable domain, with remaining parts taken from reference TRBV5-4 and TRBJ1-1, reads ETGVTQSPTHLIKTRGQQVTLRCSSQSGHNTVSWYQQALGQGPQFIFQYYREEENGRGNFPPRFSGLQFPNYSSELNVNALELDDSALYLCASSGMNTEAFFGQGTRLTVV.

The rearrangement uses TRBV10-3 and TRBJ2-7; 7 positions match TRBD1. Unmatched junction bases numbered 13, after V lost 6 bases and J lost 5 bases. The CDR3 totals 15 residues. Germline CDR1 is ENHRY and CDR2 is SYGVKD. CDR3 nucleotide sequence: TGTGCCATCAGCGTGGACAGGCCTGAGAGGAACGAGCAGTACTTC. It yields the protein CAISVDRPERNEQYF.

The chain joins TRBV5-1 to TRBJ2-3, with 12 bases matching TRBD2. The CDR3 loop spans 16 amino acids. V gave up 0 bases and J gave up 6 bases; unmatched junction bases: 5. Germline loops: CDR1 SGHRS, CDR2 YFSETQ. In DNA, the CDR3 is TGCGCCAGCAGCTTGGGTCTAGCGGGAGGGTCTGATACGCAGTATTTT. It specifies CASSLGLAGGSDTQYF.

The V and J genes are TRBV2 and TRBJ2-2; D might be TRBD2 (5 bases). Germline values: CDR1 SNHLY, CDR2 FYNNEI. CDR3 size: 14 residues. Deletions cut 6 bases from V and 5 bases from J, with 13 bases between. CDR3 protein: CASRQLVRTGELFF. The CDR3 DNA reads as TGTGCCAGCAGGCAACTAGTACGGACCGGGGAGCTGTTTTTT.

The chain joins TRBV2 to TRBJ2-7, with 13 bases matching TRBD2. The CDR3 sequence is 14 residues long. With 7 bases clipped from V and 9 bases from J, the junction kept 9 bases outside the gene matches. CDR1 and CDR2 (germline): SNHLY, FYNNEI. The CDR3 sequence is CASNGLAGVGGQYF. Here the CDR3 DNA reads TGTGCCAGCAACGGACTAGCGGGAGTAGGTGGGCAGTACTTC.

The chain couples TRBV28 to TRBJ2-1, with unresolved D. CDR1 and CDR2 (germline): MDHEN, SYDVKM. The CDR3 extends over 13 amino acids. The V and J ends lost 5 bases and 6 bases respectively, with 11 bases between them. In nucleotides, the CDR3 is TGTGCCAGCAGTGTGTCAGTAAGCAATGAGCAGTTCTTC. Translated: CASSVSVSNEQFF.

The chain uses TRBV5-1 and TRBJ2-7, with 10 bases fitting TRBD1. Germline V gene data show CDR1 as SGHRS and CDR2 as YFSETQ. The CDR3 contains 16 residues. The trim removed 1 base at V and 6 bases at J, leaving 10 bases unmatched. The DNA of the CDR3 is TGCGCCAGCAGCTTGAAGGGGGACAGGGGTTCTGTCGAGCAGTACTTC. Amino acid sequence: CASSLKGDRGSVEQYF. The entire variable domain, with the rest obtained from reference TRBV5-1 and TRBJ2-7, is as follows: KAGVTQTPRYLIKTRGQQVTLSCSPISGHRSVSWYQQTPGQGLQFLFEYFSETQRNKGNFPGRFSGRQFSNSRSEMNVSTLELGDSALYLCASSLKGDRGSVEQYFGPGTRLTVT.

The chain recombines TRBV28 with TRBJ1-2, with 7 bases matching TRBD1. The length of the CDR3 is 14 residues. From germline, CDR1 is MDHEN and CDR2 SYDVKM. V trimming: 7 bases; J trimming: 7 bases; junction bases outside the gene matches: 12. CDR3 sequence (DNA): TGTGCCAGCAACCCCGGGACAGCTAAAATTGGCTACACCTTC. This encodes CASNPGTAKIGYTF.

J is TRBJ2-3 and V is TRBV6-5, with 7 nucleotides matching TRBD2. Trimming removed 6 bases from V and 5 bases from J; junction bases left unmatched: 11. The CDR3 runs 15 residues. From germline, CDR1 is MNHEY and CDR2 SVGAGI. In DNA, the CDR3 is TGTGCCAGCAGATTAAGCGGGATGGAAAGAGATACGCAGTATTTT. Its protein is CASRLSGMERDTQYF.